The 2 T cell receptor beta chains reported below all come from one sample, sequenced in a study of blood T cell repertoires in COVID-19. TCRdb keeps only in-frame clones here, not all; method: immunoSEQ multiplex PCR. The sample records more than 300,000 clones, about 91% being singletons. The sequencing sample was made of peripheral blood. All receptors derive from a woman aged 25 to 39 with COVID-19, enrolled during active disease.

V usage is TRBV28 and J usage is TRBJ1-5, with TRBD1 identical over 8 bases. Germline lookup yields CDR1 MDHEN and CDR2 SYDVKM. This CDR3 region has 15 residues. Losses at the gene ends were 8 bases for V and 3 bases for J; bases not matched to a gene: 9. Here the CDR3 DNA reads TGTGCCAGCGGTAGACAGGGGTCTAACAATCAGCCCCAGCATTTT. Residues: CASGRQGSNNQPQHF.

This chain uses TRBV9 with TRBJ1-4; D remains unclear. The germline V and J ends were trimmed by 3 bases and 0 bases, with 6 bases remaining between them. Germline CDR1 SGDLS, CDR2 YYNGEE. The CDR3 loop spans 14 amino acids. CDR3 region: CASSAYSTNEKLFF. The CDR3 DNA follows: TGTGCCAGCAGCGCTTACTCAACTAATGAAAAACTGTTTTTT. The full variable domain, completed using reference TRBV9 and TRBJ1-4, is DSGVTQTPKHLITATGQRVTLRCSPRSGDLSVYWYQQSLDQGLQFLIQYYNGEERAKGNILERFSAQQFPDLHSELNLSSLELGDSALYFCASSAYSTNEKLFFGSGTQLSVL.